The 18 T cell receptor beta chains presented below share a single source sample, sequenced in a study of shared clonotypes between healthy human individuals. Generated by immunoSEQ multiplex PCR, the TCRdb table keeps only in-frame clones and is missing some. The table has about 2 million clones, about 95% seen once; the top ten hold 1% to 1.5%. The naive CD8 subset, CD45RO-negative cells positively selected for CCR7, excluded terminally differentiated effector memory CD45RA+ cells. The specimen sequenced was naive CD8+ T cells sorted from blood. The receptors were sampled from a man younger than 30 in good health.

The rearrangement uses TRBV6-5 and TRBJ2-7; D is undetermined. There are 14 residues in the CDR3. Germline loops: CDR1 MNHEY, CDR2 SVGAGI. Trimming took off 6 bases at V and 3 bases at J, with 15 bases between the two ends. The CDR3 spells CASSPQPGLYEQYF. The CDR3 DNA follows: TGTGCCAGCAGCCCGCAGCCGGGCCTCTACGAGCAGTACTTC.

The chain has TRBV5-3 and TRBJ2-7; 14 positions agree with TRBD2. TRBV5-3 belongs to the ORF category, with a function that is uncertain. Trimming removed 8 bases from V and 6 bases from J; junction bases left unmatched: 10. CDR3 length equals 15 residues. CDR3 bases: TGTGCCAGCGAAAAGCAGGGACTAGCGGGAGTCGAGCAGTACTTC. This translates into CASEKQGLAGVEQYF.

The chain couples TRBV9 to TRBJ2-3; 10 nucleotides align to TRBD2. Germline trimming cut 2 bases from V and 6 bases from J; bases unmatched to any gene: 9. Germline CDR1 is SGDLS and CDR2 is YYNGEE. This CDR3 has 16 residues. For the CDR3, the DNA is TGTGCCAGCAGCGTCCTAGCGGGGGACTTCGGGGATACGCAGTATTTT. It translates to CASSVLAGDFGDTQYF.

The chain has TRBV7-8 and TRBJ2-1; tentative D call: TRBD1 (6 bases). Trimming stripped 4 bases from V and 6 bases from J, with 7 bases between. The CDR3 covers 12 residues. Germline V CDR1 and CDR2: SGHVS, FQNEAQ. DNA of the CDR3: TGTGCCAGCAGCTGGACAGTCAATGAGCAGTTCTTC. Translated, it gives CASSWTVNEQFF.

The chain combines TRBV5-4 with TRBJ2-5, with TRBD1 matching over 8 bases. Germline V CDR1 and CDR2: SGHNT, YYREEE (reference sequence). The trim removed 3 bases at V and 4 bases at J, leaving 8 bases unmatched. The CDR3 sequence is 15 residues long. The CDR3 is CASSYPGQGAETQYF. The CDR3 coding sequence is TGTGCCAGCAGCTACCCCGGGCAGGGGGCAGAGACCCAGTACTTC.

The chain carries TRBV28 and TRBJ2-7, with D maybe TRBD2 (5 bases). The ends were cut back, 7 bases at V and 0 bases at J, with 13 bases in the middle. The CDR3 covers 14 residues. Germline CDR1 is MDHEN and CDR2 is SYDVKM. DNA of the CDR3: TGTGCCAGCACACCGGACTTCAACTCCTACGAGCAGTACTTC. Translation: CASTPDFNSYEQYF.

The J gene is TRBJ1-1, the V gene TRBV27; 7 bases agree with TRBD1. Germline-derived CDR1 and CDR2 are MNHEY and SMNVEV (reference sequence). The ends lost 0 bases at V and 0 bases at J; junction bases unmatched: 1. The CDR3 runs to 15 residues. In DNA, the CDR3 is TGTGCCAGCAGTTTATCGGGACAGCTGAACACTGAAGCTTTCTTT. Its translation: CASSLSGQLNTEAFF.

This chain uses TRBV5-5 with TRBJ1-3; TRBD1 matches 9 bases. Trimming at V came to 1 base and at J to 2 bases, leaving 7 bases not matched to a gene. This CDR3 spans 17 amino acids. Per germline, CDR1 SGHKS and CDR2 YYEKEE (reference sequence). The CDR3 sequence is CASSLWGWTGAGNTIYF. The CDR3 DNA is TGTGCCAGCAGCTTGTGGGGATGGACAGGGGCTGGAAACACCATATATTTT. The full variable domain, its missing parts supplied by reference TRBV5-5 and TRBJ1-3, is DAGVTQSPTHLIKTRGQQVTLRCSPISGHKSVSWYQQVLGQGPQFIFQYYEKEERGRGNFPDRFSARQFPNYSSELNVNALLLGDSALYLCASSLWGWTGAGNTIYFGEGSWLTVV.

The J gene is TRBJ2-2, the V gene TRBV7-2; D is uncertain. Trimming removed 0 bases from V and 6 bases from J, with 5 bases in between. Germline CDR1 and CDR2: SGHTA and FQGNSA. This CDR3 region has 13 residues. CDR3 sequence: CASSLALSGELFF. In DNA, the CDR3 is TGTGCCAGCAGCTTAGCACTCTCCGGGGAGCTGTTTTTT.

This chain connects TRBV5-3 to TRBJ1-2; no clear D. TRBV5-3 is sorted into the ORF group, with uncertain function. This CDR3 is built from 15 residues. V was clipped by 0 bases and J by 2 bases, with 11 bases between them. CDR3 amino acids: CARSLGSEENYGYTF. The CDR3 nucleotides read TGTGCCAGAAGCTTGGGGTCGGAGGAGAACTATGGCTACACCTTC.

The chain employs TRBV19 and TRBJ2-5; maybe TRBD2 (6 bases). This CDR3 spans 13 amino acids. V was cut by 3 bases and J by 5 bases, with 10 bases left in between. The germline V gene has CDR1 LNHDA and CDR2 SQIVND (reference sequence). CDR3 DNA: TGTGCCAGTAGTATCGGGGGTCCGGAGACCCAGTACTTC. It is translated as CASSIGGPETQYF.

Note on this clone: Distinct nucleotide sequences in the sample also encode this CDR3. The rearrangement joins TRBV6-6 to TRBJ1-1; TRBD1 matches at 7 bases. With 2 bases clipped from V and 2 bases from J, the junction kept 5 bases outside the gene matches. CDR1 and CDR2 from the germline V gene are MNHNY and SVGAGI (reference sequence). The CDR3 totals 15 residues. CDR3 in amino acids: CASSYGRGLNTEAFF. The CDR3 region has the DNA TGTGCCAGCAGTTACGGAAGGGGGCTTAACACTGAAGCTTTCTTT.

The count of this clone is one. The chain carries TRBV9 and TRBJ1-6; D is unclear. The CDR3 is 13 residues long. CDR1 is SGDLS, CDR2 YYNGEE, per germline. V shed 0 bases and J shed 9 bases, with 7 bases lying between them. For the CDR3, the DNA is TGTGCCAGCAGCGTAGTTAGTGGTTCACCCCTCCACTTT. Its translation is CASSVVSGSPLHF.

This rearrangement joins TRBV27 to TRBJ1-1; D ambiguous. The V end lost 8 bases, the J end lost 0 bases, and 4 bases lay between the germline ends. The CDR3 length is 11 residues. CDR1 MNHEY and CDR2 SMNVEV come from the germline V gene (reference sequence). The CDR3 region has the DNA TGTGCCAGCGGTCTGAACACTGAAGCTTTCTTT. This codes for CASGLNTEAFF.

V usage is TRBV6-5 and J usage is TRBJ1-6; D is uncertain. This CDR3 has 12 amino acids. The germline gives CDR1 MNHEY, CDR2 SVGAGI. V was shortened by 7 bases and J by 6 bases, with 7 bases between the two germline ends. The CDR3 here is CASKTTNSPLHF. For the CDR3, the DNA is TGTGCCAGCAAAACGACTAATTCACCCCTCCACTTT.

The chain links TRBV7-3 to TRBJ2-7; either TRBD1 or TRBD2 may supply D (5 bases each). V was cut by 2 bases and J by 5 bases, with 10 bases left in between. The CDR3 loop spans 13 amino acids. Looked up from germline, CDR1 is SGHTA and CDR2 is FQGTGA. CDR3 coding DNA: TGTGCCAGCAGCTTATTGAGAGGGGACGAGCAGTACTTC. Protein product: CASSLLRGDEQYF. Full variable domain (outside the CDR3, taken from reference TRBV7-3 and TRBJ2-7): GAGVSQTPSNKVTEKGKYVELRCDPISGHTALYWYRQSLGQGPEFLIYFQGTGAADDSGLPNDRFFAVRPEGSVSTLKIQRTERGDSAVYLCASSLLRGDEQYFGPGTRLTVT.

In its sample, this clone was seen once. CDR3 in DNA: TGTGCCAGCTCACCACCGAGCGCGCGTTACGAGCAGTACTTC. Translating gives CASSPPSARYEQYF. V usage is TRBV18 and J usage is TRBJ2-7; no firm D call. This CDR3 comprises 14 residues. The V and J ends lost 0 bases and 4 bases respectively, with 10 bases between them. CDR1 is KGHSH and CDR2 is LQKENI in the germline V gene.

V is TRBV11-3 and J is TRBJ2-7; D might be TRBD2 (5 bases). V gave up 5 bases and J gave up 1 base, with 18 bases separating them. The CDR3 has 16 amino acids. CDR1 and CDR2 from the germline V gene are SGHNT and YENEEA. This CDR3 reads CASSLRTGERSYEQYF. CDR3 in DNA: TGTGCCAGCAGCCTAAGGACCGGGGAGCGGTCCTACGAGCAGTACTTC.